The subject of this entry is one TCR beta chain. This record belongs to a study of blood T cell repertoires in COVID-19. For the study at large: The origin of the acute and convalescent COVID-19 samples was the United States, Italy and Spain. In each case, the material was cDNA or gDNA derived from T cells, B-cell-depleted T cells, or PBMCs.

Under the authors' procedure: Amplification of reference gene primers provided the estimated nucleated cell counts. TCRdb's table, derived via immunoSEQ multiplex PCR, lists solely in-frame clones and lacks some. That table supplies the V and J calls and clone size; D and trimming were determined from the DNA. The data contain about 44,000 clones, 89% of them singletons. Germline V gene data show CDR1 as SGHDN and CDR2 as FVKESK. This CDR3 is 14 amino acids long. Deletions cut 4 bases from V and 0 bases from J, with 4 bases between. The sample was peripheral blood. The V call is TRBV14, the J call TRBJ1-6; the D is unclear. The TCR originated in a man in his 70s with active COVID-19. CDR3 sequence reads: CASSPSSYNSPLHF. The CDR3 coding sequence is TGTGCCAGCAGCCCGAGCTCCTATAATTCACCCCTCCACTTT.